This T cell receptor (beta chain) was documented in a study of beta chain features in type 1 diabetes. Germline CDR1 and CDR2: SGDLS and YYNGEE. CDR3 length equals 14 residues. The germline V and J ends were trimmed by 7 bases and 0 bases, with 8 bases remaining between them. Sequenced material consisted of expressed TCRB transcripts (all of the isolated RNA was reverse transcribed). TCRdb keeps only in-frame clones here, not all; method: immunoSEQ multiplex PCR. The repertoire holds roughly 500,000 clones, with over 25% as singletons. The sequenced sample was naive CD4+ T cells from blood. This receptor was taken from a man younger than 35 in good health. The chain joins TRBV9 to TRBJ2-6; D is tentatively TRBD1 or TRBD2 (5 bases each). As DNA, the CDR3 is TGTGCCAGCGGGACCACCTCTGGGGCCAACGTCCTGACTTTC. It specifies CASGTTSGANVLTF.